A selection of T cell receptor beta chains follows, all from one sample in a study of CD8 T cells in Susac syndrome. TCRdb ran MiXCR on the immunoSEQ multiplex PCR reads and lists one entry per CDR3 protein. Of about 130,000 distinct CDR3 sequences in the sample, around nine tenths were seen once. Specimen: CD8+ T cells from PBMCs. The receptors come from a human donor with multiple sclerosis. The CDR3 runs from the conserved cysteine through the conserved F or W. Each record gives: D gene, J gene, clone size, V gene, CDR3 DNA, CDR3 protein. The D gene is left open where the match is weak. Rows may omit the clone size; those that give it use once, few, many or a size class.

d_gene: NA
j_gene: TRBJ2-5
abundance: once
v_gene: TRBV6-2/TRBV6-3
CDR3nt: TGTGCCAGCAGTTACCGGGACCAGACCCAGTACTTC
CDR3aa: CASSYRDQTQYF

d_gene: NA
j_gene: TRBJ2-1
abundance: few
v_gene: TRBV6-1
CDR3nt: TGTGCCAGCAGTTGGAACCACAATGAGCAGTTCTTC
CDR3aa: CASSWNHNEQFF

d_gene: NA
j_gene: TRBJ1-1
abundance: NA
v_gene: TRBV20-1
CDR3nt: TGCAGCGCGGGGGAGCAGCTCCATGCTGAAGCTTTCTTT
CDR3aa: CSAGEQLHAEAFF

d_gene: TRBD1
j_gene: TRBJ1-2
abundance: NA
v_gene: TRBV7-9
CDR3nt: TGTGCCAGCAGCACAACCGGGACAGGGGATTTGAACTATGGCTACACCTTC
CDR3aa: CASSTTGTGDLNYGYTF

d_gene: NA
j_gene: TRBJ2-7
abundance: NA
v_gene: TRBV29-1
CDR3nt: TGCAGCGTTGAAATCTGGGGGGCCTCCTACGAGCAGTACTTC
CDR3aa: CSVEIWGASYEQYF

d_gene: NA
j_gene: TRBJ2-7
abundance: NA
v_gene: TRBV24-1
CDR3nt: TGTGCCACCAGTGAAAACTCGGAGAATAACGAGCAGTACTTC
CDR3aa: CATSENSENNEQYF

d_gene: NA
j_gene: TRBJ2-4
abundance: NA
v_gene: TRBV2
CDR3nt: TGTGCCACCGAGGGGACGTTCAAAAACATTCAGTACTTC
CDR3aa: CATEGTFKNIQYF

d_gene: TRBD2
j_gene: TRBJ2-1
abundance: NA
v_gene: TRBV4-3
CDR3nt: TGCGCCAGCAGCCAGCTAGCGGAGAGCTCCTACAATGAGCAGTTCTTC
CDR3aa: CASSQLAESSYNEQFF

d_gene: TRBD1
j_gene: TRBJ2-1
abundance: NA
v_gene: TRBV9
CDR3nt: TGTGCCAGCAGCGTCCGGGACAGAATTAACAATGAGCAGTTCTTC
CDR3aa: CASSVRDRINNEQFF

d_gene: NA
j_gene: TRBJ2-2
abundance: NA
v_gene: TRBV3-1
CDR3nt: TGTGCCAGCAGCCAAGCTAAAGGGGGTGGTACCGGGGAGCTGTTTTTT
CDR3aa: CASSQAKGGGTGELFF

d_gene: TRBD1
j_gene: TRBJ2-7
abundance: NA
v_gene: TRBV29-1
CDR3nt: TGCAGCGCCTCAGGGGGCGAAAGTTACGAGCAGTACTTC
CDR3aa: CSASGGESYEQYF

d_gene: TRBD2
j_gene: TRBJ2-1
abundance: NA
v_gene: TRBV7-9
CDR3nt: TGTGCCAGCAGCCGCTATGGCGGGAGTATGGATGAGCAGTTCTTC
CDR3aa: CASSRYGGSMDEQFF

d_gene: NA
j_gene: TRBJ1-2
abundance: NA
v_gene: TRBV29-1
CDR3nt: TGCAGCGCCGATGACACTTCTAACTATGGCTACACCTTC
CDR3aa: CSADDTSNYGYTF

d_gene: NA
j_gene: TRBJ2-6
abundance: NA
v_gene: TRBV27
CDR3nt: TGTGCCAGCGCAGGTTCGAGGGGGGCCAACGCCCTGACTTTC
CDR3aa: CASAGSRGANALTF

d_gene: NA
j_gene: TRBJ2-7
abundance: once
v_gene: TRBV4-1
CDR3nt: TGCGCCAGCAGCCAAGGCCCCGTACTAGCCAGCTACGAGCAGTACTTC
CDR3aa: CASSQGPVLASYEQYF

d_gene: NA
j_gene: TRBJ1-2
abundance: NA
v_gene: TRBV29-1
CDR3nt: TGCAGCGTTCCGTCGGCAGGAGGCCACACCTTC
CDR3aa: CSVPSAGGHTF

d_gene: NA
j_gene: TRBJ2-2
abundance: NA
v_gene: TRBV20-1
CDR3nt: TGCAGTGCTAGAGATGCTATGGGGGAGCTGTTTTTT
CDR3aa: CSARDAMGELFF

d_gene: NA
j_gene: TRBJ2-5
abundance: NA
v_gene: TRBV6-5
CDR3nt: TGTGCCAGCAGTTACTCGGGGCAGGGGTTCGAGACCCAGTACTTC
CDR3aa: CASSYSGQGFETQYF

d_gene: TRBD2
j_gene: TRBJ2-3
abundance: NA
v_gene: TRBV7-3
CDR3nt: TGTGCCAGCAGCACGGGGACTAGCGCGGCAGATACGCAGTATTTT
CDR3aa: CASSTGTSAADTQYF

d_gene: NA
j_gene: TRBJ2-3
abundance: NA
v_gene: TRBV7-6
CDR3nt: TGTGCCAGCAGCTTTCAAGGGTATAGCACAGATACGCAGTATTTT
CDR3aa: CASSFQGYSTDTQYF

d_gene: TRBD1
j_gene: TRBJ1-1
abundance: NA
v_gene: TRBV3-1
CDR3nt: TGTGCCAGCAGCCCTCAGACAGGGGACACTGAAGCTTTCTTT
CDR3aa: CASSPQTGDTEAFF

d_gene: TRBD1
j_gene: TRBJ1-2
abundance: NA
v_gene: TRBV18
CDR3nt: TGTGCCAGCTCACCGGGACAGGGCGCTAACTATGGCTACACCTTC
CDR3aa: CASSPGQGANYGYTF

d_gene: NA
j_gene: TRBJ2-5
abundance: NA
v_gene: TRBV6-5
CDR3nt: TGTGCCAGCAGTACCGACGGGGAGACCCAGTACTTC
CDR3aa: CASSTDGETQYF

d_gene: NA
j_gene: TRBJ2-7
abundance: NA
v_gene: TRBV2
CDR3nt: TGTGCCAGCAGTGGGGCCGACTACGAGCAGTACTTC
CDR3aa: CASSGADYEQYF

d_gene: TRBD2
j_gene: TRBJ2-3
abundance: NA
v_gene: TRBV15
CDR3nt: TGTGCCACCAGCAATAGCGGGAGGCCCACAGATACGCAGTATTTT
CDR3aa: CATSNSGRPTDTQYF

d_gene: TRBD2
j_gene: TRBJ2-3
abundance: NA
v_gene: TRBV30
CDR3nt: TGTGCCTGGAGTTGGCTAGCGGGAGCCGCAGATACGCAGTATTTT
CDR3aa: CAWSWLAGAADTQYF

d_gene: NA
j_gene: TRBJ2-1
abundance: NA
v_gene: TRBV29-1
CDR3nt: TGCAGCGTTCTGGCGCCGACTACGCGTTCCTACAATGAGCAGTTCTTC
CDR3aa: CSVLAPTTRSYNEQFF

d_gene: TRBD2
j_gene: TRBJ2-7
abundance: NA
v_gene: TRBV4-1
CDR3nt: TGCGCCAGCAGCCAAGGGGAGGGAGGCTACGAGCAGTACTTC
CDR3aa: CASSQGEGGYEQYF

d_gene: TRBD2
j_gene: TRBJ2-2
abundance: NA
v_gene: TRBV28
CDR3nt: TGTGCCAGCAGCCTCCTAGCGGGAGGAGCCGGGGAGCTGTTTTTT
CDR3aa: CASSLLAGGAGELFF

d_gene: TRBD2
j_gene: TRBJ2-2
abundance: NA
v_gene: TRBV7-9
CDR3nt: TGTGCCAGCAGCCCGTCGACTAGCGGGAGTTCGGAGCTGTTTTTT
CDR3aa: CASSPSTSGSSELFF

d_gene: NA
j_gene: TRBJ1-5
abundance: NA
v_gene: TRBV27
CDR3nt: TGTGCCAGCAGTTTCATGAGCAATCAGCCCCAGCATTTT
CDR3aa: CASSFMSNQPQHF

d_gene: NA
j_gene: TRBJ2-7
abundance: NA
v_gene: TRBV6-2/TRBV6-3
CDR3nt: TGTGCCAGCAGTTACTCAGGGACGGTAAGCTACGAGCAGTACTTC
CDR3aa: CASSYSGTVSYEQYF

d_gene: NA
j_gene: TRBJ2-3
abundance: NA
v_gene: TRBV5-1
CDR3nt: TGCGCCAGCAGGCCAATACTAGCATCTGGCACAGATACGCAGTATTTT
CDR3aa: CASRPILASGTDTQYF

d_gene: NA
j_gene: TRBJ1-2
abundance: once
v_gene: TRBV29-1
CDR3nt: TGCAGCGTTCCGGACAGACGAGCTAACTATGGCTACACCTTC
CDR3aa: CSVPDRRANYGYTF

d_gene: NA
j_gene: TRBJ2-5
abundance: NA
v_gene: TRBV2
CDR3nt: TGTGCCAGCAGTGAAATGTGGGAATACGCCCAAGAGACCCAGTACTTC
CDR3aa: CASSEMWEYAQETQYF

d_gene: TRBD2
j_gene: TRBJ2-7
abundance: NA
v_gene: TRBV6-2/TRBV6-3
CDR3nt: TGTGCCAGTATAGATCAGCTAGCGGGAACCTACGAGCAGTACTTC
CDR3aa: CASIDQLAGTYEQYF

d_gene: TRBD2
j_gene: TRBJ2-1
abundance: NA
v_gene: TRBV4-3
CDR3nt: TGCGCCAGCAGCCAAGGACTAGCGGCTTCCAATGAGCAGTTCTTC
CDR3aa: CASSQGLAASNEQFF

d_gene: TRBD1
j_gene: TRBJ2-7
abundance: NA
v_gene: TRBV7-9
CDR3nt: TGTGCCAGCAGCACCCAGGGGGCAATCTTCTACGAGCAGTACTTC
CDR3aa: CASSTQGAIFYEQYF

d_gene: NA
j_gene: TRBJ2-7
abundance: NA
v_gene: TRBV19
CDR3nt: TGTGCCAGTAGTATGGCCACCACCTACGAGCAGTACTTC
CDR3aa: CASSMATTYEQYF

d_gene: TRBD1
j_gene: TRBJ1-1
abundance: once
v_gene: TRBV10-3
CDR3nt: TGTGCCATCAGCGGGACAGGGTCGAACACTGAAGCTTTCTTT
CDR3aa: CAISGTGSNTEAFF

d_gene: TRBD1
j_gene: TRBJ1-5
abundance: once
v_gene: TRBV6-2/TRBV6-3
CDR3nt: TGTGCCAGCAGCATCCAGGGGGGTGGCAATCAGCCCCAGCATTTT
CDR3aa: CASSIQGGGNQPQHF

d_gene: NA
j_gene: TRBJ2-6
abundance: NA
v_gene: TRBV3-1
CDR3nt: TGTGCCAGCAGGGGTACTGGGGCCAACGTCCTGACTTTC
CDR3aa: CASRGTGANVLTF